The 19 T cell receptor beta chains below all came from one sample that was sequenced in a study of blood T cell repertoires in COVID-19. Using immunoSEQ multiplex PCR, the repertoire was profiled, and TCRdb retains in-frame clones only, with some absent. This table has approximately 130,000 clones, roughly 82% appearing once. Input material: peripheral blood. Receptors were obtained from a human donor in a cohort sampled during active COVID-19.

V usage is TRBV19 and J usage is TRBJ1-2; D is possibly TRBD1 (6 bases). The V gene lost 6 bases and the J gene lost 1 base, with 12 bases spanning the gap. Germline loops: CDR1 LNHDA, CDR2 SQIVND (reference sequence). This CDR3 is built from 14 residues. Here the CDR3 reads CASSSDRNNYGYTF. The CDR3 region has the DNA TGTGCCAGTAGCTCAGACAGGAATAACTATGGCTACACCTTC.

CDR3 protein: CASSLGVGSGEFNEQFF. The CDR3 DNA is TGCGCCAGCAGCTTGGGGGTGGGGAGCGGGGAGTTCAATGAGCAGTTCTTC. The genes are TRBV5-1 and TRBJ2-1; 7 nucleotides line up with TRBD2. The CDR3 covers 17 residues. Germline CDR1 reads SGHRS; CDR2 reads YFSETQ. V trimming: 0 bases; J trimming: 6 bases; junction bases outside the gene matches: 12.

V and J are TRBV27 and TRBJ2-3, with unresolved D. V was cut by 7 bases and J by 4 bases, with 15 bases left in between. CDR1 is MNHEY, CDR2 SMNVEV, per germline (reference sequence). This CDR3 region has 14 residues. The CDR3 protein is CASTFSGSADTQYF. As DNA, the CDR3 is TGTGCCAGCACGTTCTCCGGGTCGGCAGATACGCAGTATTTT.

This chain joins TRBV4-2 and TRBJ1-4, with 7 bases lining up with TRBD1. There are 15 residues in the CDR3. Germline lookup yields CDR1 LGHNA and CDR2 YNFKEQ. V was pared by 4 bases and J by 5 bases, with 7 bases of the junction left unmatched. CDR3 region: CASSLVGDRNEKLFF. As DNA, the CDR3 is TGTGCCAGCAGCCTAGTAGGGGACAGAAATGAAAAACTGTTTTTT.

The CDR3 loop reads CASSSGLATGELFF. In DNA form, the CDR3 reads TGCGCCAGCAGCTCCGGACTGGCCACCGGGGAGCTGTTTTTT. This chain uses TRBV5-1 with TRBJ2-2; D perhaps matches TRBD2 (5 bases). The germline gives CDR1 SGHRS, CDR2 YFSETQ. Trimming stripped 3 bases from V and 4 bases from J, with 10 bases between. This CDR3 spans 14 amino acids.

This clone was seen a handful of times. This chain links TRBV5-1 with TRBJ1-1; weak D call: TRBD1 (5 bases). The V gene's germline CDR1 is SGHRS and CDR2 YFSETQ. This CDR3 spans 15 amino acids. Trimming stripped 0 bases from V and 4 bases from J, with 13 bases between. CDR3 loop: CASSLGPPGGTEAFF. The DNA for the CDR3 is TGCGCCAGCAGCTTGGGGCCCCCGGGGGGCACTGAAGCTTTCTTT. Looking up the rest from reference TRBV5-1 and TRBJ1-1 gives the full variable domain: KAGVTQTPRYLIKTRGQQVTLSCSPISGHRSVSWYQQTPGQGLQFLFEYFSETQRNKGNFPGRFSGRQFSNSRSEMNVSTLELGDSALYLCASSLGPPGGTEAFFGQGTRLTVV.

CDR3 sequence: CASSLPGTANYGYTF. The CDR3 nucleotides are TGTGCCAGCAGCTTACCGGGGACAGCCAACTATGGCTACACCTTC. The V and J genes are TRBV13 and TRBJ1-2, with 7 nucleotides matching TRBD1. This CDR3 has 15 residues. CDR1 PRHDT and CDR2 FYEKMQ come from the germline V gene (reference sequence). V lost 2 bases, J lost 2 bases, and 5 bases stayed unmatched.

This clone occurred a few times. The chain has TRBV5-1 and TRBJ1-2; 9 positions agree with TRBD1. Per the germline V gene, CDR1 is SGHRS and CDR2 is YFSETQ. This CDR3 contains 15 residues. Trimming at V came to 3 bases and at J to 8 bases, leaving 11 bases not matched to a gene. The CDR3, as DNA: TGCGCCAGCAGCTCTCATGTACAGGGGGCGAACGGCTACACCTTC. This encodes CASSSHVQGANGYTF. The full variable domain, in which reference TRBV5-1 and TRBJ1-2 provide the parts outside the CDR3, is KAGVTQTPRYLIKTRGQQVTLSCSPISGHRSVSWYQQTPGQGLQFLFEYFSETQRNKGNFPGRFSGRQFSNSRSEMNVSTLELGDSALYLCASSSHVQGANGYTFGSGTRLTVV.

The CDR3 region is CASRTARAETQYF. Written as DNA, the CDR3 is TGTGCCAGCAGAACCGCCAGGGCCGAGACCCAGTACTTC. The rearrangement links TRBV6-5 to TRBJ2-5; possible D gene TRBD1, 5 bases. CDR3 size: 13 residues. Between the trimmed V and J ends, which lost 6 bases and 5 bases, there was a span of 13 bases. Germline V gene lookup returns CDR1 MNHEY and CDR2 SVGAGI.

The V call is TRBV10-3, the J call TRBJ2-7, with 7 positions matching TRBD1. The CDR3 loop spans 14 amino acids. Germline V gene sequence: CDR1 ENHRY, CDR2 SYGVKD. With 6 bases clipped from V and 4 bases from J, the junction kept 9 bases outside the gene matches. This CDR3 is CAISPTTGTYEQYF. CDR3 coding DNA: TGTGCCATCAGCCCTACGACAGGGACGTACGAGCAGTACTTC.

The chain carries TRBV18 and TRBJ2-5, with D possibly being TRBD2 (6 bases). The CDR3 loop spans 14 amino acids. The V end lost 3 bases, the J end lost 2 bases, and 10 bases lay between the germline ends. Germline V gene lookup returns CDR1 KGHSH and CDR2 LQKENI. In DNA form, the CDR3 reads TGTGCCAGCTCACCCTCTAGCGCTCAAGAGACCCAGTACTTC. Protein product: CASSPSSAQETQYF.

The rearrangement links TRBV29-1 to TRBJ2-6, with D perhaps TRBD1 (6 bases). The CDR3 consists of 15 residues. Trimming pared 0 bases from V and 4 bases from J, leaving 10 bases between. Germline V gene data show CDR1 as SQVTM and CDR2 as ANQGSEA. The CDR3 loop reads CSVEDQGTGANVLTF. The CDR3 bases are TGCAGCGTTGAAGATCAGGGGACCGGGGCCAACGTCCTGACTTTC.

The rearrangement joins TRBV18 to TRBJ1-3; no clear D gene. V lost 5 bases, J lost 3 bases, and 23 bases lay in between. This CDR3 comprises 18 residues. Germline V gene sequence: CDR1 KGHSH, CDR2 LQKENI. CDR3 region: CASSTTAPISNSGNTIYF. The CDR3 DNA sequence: TGTGCCAGCTCAACAACGGCCCCCATCTCTAACAGTGGAAACACCATATATTTT.

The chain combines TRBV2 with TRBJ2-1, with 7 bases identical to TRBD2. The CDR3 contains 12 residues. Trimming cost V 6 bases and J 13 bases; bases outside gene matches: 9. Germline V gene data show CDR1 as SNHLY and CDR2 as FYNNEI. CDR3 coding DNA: TGTGCCAGCAGACCAGAGGCGGGGGAACAGTTCTTC. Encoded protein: CASRPEAGEQFF.

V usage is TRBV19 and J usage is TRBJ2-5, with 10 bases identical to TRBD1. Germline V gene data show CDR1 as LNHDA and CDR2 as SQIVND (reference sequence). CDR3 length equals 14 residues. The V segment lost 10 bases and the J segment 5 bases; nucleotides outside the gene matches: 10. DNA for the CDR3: TGTGCCACCACCCCGACAGGGGGCGCGGAGACCCAGTACTTC. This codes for CATTPTGGAETQYF.

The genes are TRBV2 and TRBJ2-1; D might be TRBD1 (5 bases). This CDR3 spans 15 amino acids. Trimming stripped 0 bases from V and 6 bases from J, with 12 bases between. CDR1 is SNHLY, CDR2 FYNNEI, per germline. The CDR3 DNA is TGTGCCAGCAGTGAAGCTAGTCTAGGGGCCAATGAGCAGTTCTTC. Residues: CASSEASLGANEQFF.

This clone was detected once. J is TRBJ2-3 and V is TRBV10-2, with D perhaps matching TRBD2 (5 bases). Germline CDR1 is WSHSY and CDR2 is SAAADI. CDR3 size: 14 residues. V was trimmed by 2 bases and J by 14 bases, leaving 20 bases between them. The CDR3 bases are TGCGCCAGCAGTGAGGAATCGTCTAGCATAAAGGCGTATTTT. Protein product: CASSEESSSIKAYF.

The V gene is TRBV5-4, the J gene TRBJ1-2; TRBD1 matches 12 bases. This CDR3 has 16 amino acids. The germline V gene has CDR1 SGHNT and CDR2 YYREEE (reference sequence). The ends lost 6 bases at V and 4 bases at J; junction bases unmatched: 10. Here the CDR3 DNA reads TGTGCCAGCAACCGGGACAGGGGGCTTTTAAGCTATGGCTACACCTTC. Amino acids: CASNRDRGLLSYGYTF. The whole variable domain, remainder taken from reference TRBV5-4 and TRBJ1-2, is ETGVTQSPTHLIKTRGQQVTLRCSSQSGHNTVSWYQQALGQGPQFIFQYYREEENGRGNFPPRFSGLQFPNYSSELNVNALELDDSALYLCASNRDRGLLSYGYTFGSGTRLTVV.

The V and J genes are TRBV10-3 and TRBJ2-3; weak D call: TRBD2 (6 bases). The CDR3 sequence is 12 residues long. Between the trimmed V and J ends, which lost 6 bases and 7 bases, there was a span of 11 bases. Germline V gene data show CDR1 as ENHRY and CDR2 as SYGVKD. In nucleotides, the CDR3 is TGTGCCATCAGCCCTACTAGCTATACGCAGTATTTT. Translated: CAISPTSYTQYF.